Following are 14 T cell receptor beta chains from one sample sequenced in a study of metastatic and nonmetastatic thyroid tumors. TCRdb ran MiXCR on the PCR reads. The profile shows about 16,000 clones, around 31% of them singletons. No treatment had been given to any patient before thyroid surgery. Material: tumor tissue. The receptors come from a male donor with papillary thyroid cancer or a benign thyroid nodule (not recorded which). Some clones in this sample may be carry-over from other donors' samples.

There are a few counts of this clone. This chain links TRBV6-2 or TRBV6-3 with TRBJ2-7; D is perhaps TRBD2 (5 bases). The V end was cut by 0 bases, the J end by 4 bases, with 13 bases between. The CDR3 loop spans 15 amino acids. CDR1 MNHEY and CDR2 SVGEGT come from the germline V gene. The CDR3 protein is CASSYSVPSIYEQYF. DNA for the CDR3: TGTGCCAGCAGTTACTCGGTCCCTAGCATATACGAGCAGTACTTC.

The chain combines TRBV20-1 with TRBJ2-7, with TRBD2 matching 8 bases. Per the germline V gene, CDR1 is DFQATT and CDR2 is SNEGSKA (reference sequence). The CDR3 is made up of 13 amino acids. J lost 7 bases, V lost 5 bases, and 10 bases had no gene match. CDR3 DNA: TGCAGTGCTGGTAGCGGGGTCCTTGGGGAGCAGTACTTC. It codes for CSAGSGVLGEQYF.

The chain couples TRBV6-1 to TRBJ2-7; D gene ambiguous. Trimming pared 7 bases from V and 4 bases from J, leaving 14 bases between. Germline V gives CDR1 MNHNS, CDR2 SASEGT. The CDR3 is 13 amino acids. The CDR3 spells CASTEEAVYEQYF. DNA of the CDR3: TGTGCCAGCACCGAGGAAGCCGTGTACGAGCAGTACTTC.

The chain has TRBV5-1 and TRBJ1-6; a weak D match, TRBD1 (6 bases). The V gene lost 5 bases and the J gene lost 8 bases, with 17 bases spanning the gap. Germline V gives CDR1 SGHRS, CDR2 YFSETQ. This CDR3 has 15 residues. The CDR3: CASRSGTFPDSPLHF. For the CDR3, the DNA is TGCGCCAGCAGGTCGGGGACATTTCCCGATTCACCCCTCCACTTT.

This clone has more than one count but fewer than ten. V and J are TRBV28 and TRBJ1-2; 7 nucleotides agree with TRBD1. The CDR3 covers 15 residues. The germline gives CDR1 MDHEN, CDR2 SYDVKM. V shed 2 bases, J shed 4 bases, and the junction held 7 bases outside the gene matches. The CDR3 spells CASSLIDRDGYGYTF. The CDR3 nucleotides read TGTGCCAGCAGTTTAATTGACAGGGATGGCTATGGCTACACCTTC.

By share, this clone ranks as medium-sized. The chain's CDR3 is CASSGYLDYEQYF. CDR3 nucleotide sequence: TGTGCCAGCTCCGGATACTTAGACTACGAGCAGTACTTC. J is TRBJ2-7 and V is TRBV7-2, with D unclear. The CDR3 length is 13 residues. The germline V gene encodes CDR1 SGHTA and CDR2 FQGNSA. Trimming removed 8 bases at V and 3 bases at J, with 14 bases between.

In regard to this clone: A read error may account for a junction end that differs from germline. The chain uses TRBV5-8 and TRBJ1-1; no reliable D call. The CDR3 contains 14 residues. Germline lookup yields CDR1 SGHTS and CDR2 YDEGEE. The CDR3 region is CARSRQQICSEAVF. Written as DNA, the CDR3 is TGTGCCCGCAGCCGACAACAGATATGTAGTGAAGCTGTCTTT.

CDR3 nucleotide sequence: TGTGCCAGCAGCCTCGTAGCGGGCACAGGGGCCAACGTCCTGACTTTC. Translating it yields CASSLVAGTGANVLTF. This chain uses TRBV11-2 with TRBJ2-6; 7 bases match TRBD2. Germline-derived CDR1 and CDR2 are SGHAT and FQNNGV. The trim removed 5 bases at V and 4 bases at J, leaving 8 bases unmatched. CDR3 length: 16 residues.

In its sample, this clone was seen many times. This chain joins TRBV20-1 and TRBJ2-1; 13 bases fit TRBD2. CDR1 and CDR2 (germline): DFQATT, SNEGSKA (reference sequence). V shed 6 bases, J shed 2 bases, and the junction held 7 bases outside the gene matches. The CDR3 totals 16 residues. The CDR3 spells CSATSGRAGTYNEQFF. In DNA, the CDR3 is TGCAGTGCCACTAGCGGGAGGGCCGGTACCTACAATGAGCAGTTCTTC.

This clone was counted many times. This chain uses TRBV27 with TRBJ2-5; 13 bases are shared with TRBD2. Germline V gives CDR1 MNHEY, CDR2 SMNVEV (reference sequence). The CDR3 contains 18 residues. V lost 4 bases, J lost 3 bases, and 11 bases stayed unmatched. CDR3 bases: TGTGCCAGCAGTTCCAAAAAGGGACTAGCGGGATTAAAAGAGACCCAGTACTTC. It encodes CASSSKKGLAGLKETQYF.

In the case of this clone: The junction does not match germline at one end; this may be a read error. The identical CDR3 is also encoded by other nucleotide sequences in the sample. The rearrangement uses TRBV2 and TRBJ2-3; TRBD2 aligns across 8 bases. Germline V gene lookup returns CDR1 SNHLY and CDR2 FYNNEI. The CDR3 contains 16 residues. The CDR3 here is CASSKSGGRSTDTQYF. The DNA of the CDR3 is TGTGCAAGCAGCAAAAGCGGGGGCCGTAGCACAGATACACAGTATTTT.

The rearrangement uses TRBV28 and TRBJ2-1; D is undetermined. V was shortened by 7 bases and J by 0 bases, with 10 bases between the two germline ends. The CDR3 has 14 amino acids. Germline V gives CDR1 MDHEN, CDR2 SYDVKM. The CDR3 sequence: CASMVASSYNEQFF. In nucleotides, the CDR3 is TGTGCCAGCATGGTAGCTAGCTCCTACAATGAGCAGTTCTTC.

Comments on this clone: Mismatch with germline at one junction end may stem from a read error. J is TRBJ2-3 and V is TRBV11-1, with 7 nucleotides matching TRBD2. Germline assignment: CDR1 SGHAT and CDR2 FQDESV (reference sequence). This CDR3 comprises 16 residues. The CDR3 reads CASSLGLAGVIDTQYF. The CDR3 region has the DNA TGTGCCAGCAGCCTGGGACTTGCGGGAGTAATCGATACTCAGTATTTT.

About this clone itself: The CDR3 does not close with the conserved phenylalanine or tryptophan, likely indicating a read error. The gene calls are TRBV7-8 and TRBJ2-1; no clear D. Trimming stripped 1 base from V and 3 bases from J, with 7 bases between. Germline CDR1 reads SGHVS; CDR2 reads FQNEAQ. The CDR3 has 14 residues. CDR3 coding DNA: TGTGCCAGCAGCTTAGACGGTGTCTACAATGAGCAGTTCCTC. It codes for CASSLDGVYNEQFL.